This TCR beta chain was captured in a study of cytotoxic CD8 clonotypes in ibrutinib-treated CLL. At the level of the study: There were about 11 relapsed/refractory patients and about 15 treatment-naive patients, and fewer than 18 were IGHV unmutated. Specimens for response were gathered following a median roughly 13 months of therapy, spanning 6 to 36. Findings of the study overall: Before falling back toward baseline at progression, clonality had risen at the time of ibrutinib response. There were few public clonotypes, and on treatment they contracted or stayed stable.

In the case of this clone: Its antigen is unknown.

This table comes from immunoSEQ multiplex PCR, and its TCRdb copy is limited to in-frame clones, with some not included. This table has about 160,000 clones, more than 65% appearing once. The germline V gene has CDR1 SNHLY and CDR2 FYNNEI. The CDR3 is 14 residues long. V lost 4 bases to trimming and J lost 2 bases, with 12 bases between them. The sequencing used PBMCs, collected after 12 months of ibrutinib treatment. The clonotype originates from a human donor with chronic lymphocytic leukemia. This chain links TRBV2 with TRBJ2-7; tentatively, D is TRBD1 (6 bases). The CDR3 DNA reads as TGTGCCAGCAGTGCGGGGCAGGGGCCCTACGAGCAGTACTTC. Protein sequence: CASSAGQGPYEQYF. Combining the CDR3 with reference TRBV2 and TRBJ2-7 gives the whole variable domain EPEVTQTPSHQVTQMGQEVILRCVPISNHLYFYWYRQILGQKVEFLVSFYNNEISEKSEIFDDQFSVERPDGSNFTLKIRSTKLEDSAMYFCASSAGQGPYEQYFGPGTRLTVT.